One sample yielded the 15 T cell receptor beta chains listed below, sequenced in a study of blood T cell repertoires in COVID-19. Libraries were prepared by immunoSEQ multiplex PCR; TCRdb keeps only in-frame clonotypes and omits some of them. The sample lists fewer than 500,000 clones, more than 85% seen once, with 4.3% in the top ten. Sequencing was done on a sample of peripheral blood. The receptors originated from a woman in her 30s with acute or convalescent COVID-19.

V is TRBV9 and J is TRBJ2-5; 8 positions match TRBD1. V lost 2 bases and J lost 5; bases outside the gene matches: 5. The CDR3 runs 14 residues. Germline-derived CDR1 and CDR2 are SGDLS and YYNGEE. The DNA for the CDR3 is TGTGCCAGCAGCGTGGCAGGGGGCCCCGAGACCCAGTACTTC. Protein sequence: CASSVAGGPETQYF.

On this clone: Its ends do not fully match the called genes, so a read error is possible. The rearrangement links TRBV6-5 to TRBJ1-2, with 7 bases aligning to TRBD1. Germline V gene lookup returns CDR1 MNHEY and CDR2 SVGAGI. The CDR3 is 13 amino acids. The CDR3 bases are TGTGCCAGCAGTTACTCGTCTCGGGACAGTCCTTCCTTC. Its protein product is CASSYSSRDSPSF.

This rearrangement joins TRBV7-6 to TRBJ2-3; 9 bases line up with TRBD2. The length of the CDR3 is 16 residues. The germline V gene encodes CDR1 SGHVS and CDR2 FNYEAQ. V shed 5 bases, J shed 0 bases, and the junction held 6 bases outside the gene matches. This chain's CDR3 is CASSLSAGGSTDTQYF. In DNA, the CDR3 is TGTGCCAGCAGCCTATCAGCGGGGGGTAGCACAGATACGCAGTATTTT.

This sequence joins TRBV10-1 and TRBJ2-3, with 9 bases that match TRBD2. The germline CDR1 and CDR2 sequences are WNHNN and SYGVQD (reference sequence). V dropped 6 bases and J dropped 1; count of bases not matched to a gene: 5. This CDR3 contains 15 residues. DNA for the CDR3: TGCGCCAGCAGCCCCAGCGGGGGGCGCACAGATACGCAGTATTTT. Its translation is CASSPSGGRTDTQYF.

This chain joins TRBV3-1 (or the pseudogene TRBV3-2) and TRBJ2-5; perhaps TRBD2 as D (7 bases). Trimming cost V 5 bases and J 5 bases, with 15 bases left between them. The CDR3 covers 14 residues. The germline V gene encodes CDR1 LGHDT and CDR2 YNNKEL (reference sequence). The CDR3 bases are TGTGCCAGCAGCGAGTGGGGGGGCTTCGAGACCCAGTACTTC. Translation gives CASSEWGGFETQYF.

The chain has TRBV6-4 and TRBJ1-2, with D uncertain. Per germline, CDR1 MRHNA and CDR2 SNTAGT. The germline V and J ends were trimmed by 7 bases and 4 bases, with 22 bases remaining between them. The CDR3 contains 16 residues. The CDR3 DNA reads as TGTGCCAGCATAGAGCTGACACCCATTACCACCTATGGCTACACCTTC. This sequence encodes CASIELTPITTYGYTF.

The chain uses TRBV28 and TRBJ2-7; a weak D match, TRBD1 (6 bases). This CDR3 spans 14 amino acids. V was cut by 6 bases and J by 2 bases, with 14 bases left in between. CDR1 and CDR2 (germline): MDHEN, SYDVKM. CDR3: CASSPTRGPYEQYF. The CDR3 region has the DNA TGTGCCAGCAGCCCTACCAGGGGTCCCTACGAGCAGTACTTC.

By sample share, this clone is large (0.1 to 1%). CDR3 nucleotides: TGCAGTGCTAGTAAAGGGGTAGGGGACACTGAAGCTTTCTTT. It encodes CSASKGVGDTEAFF. The V and J genes are TRBV20-1 and TRBJ1-1; possible D gene TRBD1, 5 bases. V lost 3 bases to trimming and J lost 3 bases, with 14 bases between them. The CDR3 extends over 14 amino acids. The germline CDR1 and CDR2 sequences are DFQATT and SNEGSKA (reference sequence).

The CDR3 DNA reads as TGTGCCAGCTCATCCAGGGTCGGGGAGCTGTTTTTT. This translates into CASSSRVGELFF. The chain couples TRBV18 to TRBJ2-2; TRBD1 might be the D (5 bases). The CDR3 covers 12 residues. Deletions cut 5 bases from V and 7 bases from J, with 8 bases between. Germline values: CDR1 KGHSH, CDR2 LQKENI.

This rearrangement joins TRBV9 to TRBJ2-3; D may be TRBD2 (6 bases). Germline V CDR1 and CDR2: SGDLS, YYNGEE. Between the trimmed V and J ends, which lost 0 bases and 5 bases, there was a span of 10 bases. This CDR3 region has 14 residues. CDR3 in DNA: TGTGCCAGCAGCGTAGTCGGGGGTAAAGATACGCAGTATTTT. Translated, it gives CASSVVGGKDTQYF.

The genes are TRBV5-4 and TRBJ2-5; TRBD1 aligns across 8 bases. J lost 0 bases, V lost 4 bases, and 5 bases had no gene match. The germline V gene has CDR1 SGHNT and CDR2 YYREEE (reference sequence). This CDR3 contains 15 residues. The CDR3 reads CASSRTGNYQETQYF. CDR3 sequence (DNA): TGTGCCAGCAGCCGGACAGGGAATTACCAAGAGACCCAGTACTTC.

This clone has just a few counts. The chain employs TRBV27 and TRBJ2-2; no reliable D call. V lost 6 bases and J 0 bases, leaving 5 bases between the germline ends. The germline CDR1 and CDR2 sequences are MNHEY and SMNVEV (reference sequence). The CDR3 loop spans 13 amino acids. The CDR3 DNA is TGTGCCAGCAGGGCCTCGAACACCGGGGAGCTGTTTTTT. Translation: CASRASNTGELFF.

This clone was detected a few times. The chain carries TRBV24-1 and TRBJ2-5, with D possibly matching TRBD1 (6 bases). Trimming cost V 4 bases and J 7 bases, with 15 bases left between them. The CDR3 runs 14 residues. In germline, CDR1 is KGHDR, CDR2 SFDVKD. The CDR3 DNA sequence: TGTGCCACCAGTGAAAACAACCCGACAGGGACCCAGTACTTC. This translates into CATSENNPTGTQYF.

The chain combines TRBV7-9 with TRBJ1-1, with unresolved D. CDR1 is SEHNR and CDR2 is FQNEAQ in the germline V gene (reference sequence). CDR3 length: 15 residues. V was shortened by 0 bases and J by 1 base, with 9 bases between the two germline ends. CDR3 sequence reads: CASSLASYGNTEAFF. For the CDR3, the DNA is TGTGCCAGCAGCTTAGCGTCATACGGGAACACTGAAGCTTTCTTT.

V is TRBV7-3 and J is TRBJ2-3; 9 bases align to TRBD2. Per the germline V gene, CDR1 is SGHTA and CDR2 is FQGTGA. V trimming: 1 base; J trimming: 7 bases; junction bases outside the gene matches: 9. The CDR3 runs 16 residues. The CDR3 coding sequence is TGTGCCAGCAGCTTAAATCCAGCGGGGGGTTCAAATACGCAGTATTTT. This encodes CASSLNPAGGSNTQYF.